This T cell receptor beta chain was captured in a study of shared clonotypes between healthy human individuals. At the level of the study: Plates per donor: three CD4 naive, three CD4 memory, two CD8 naive, one CD8 memory.

As to this clone: The sample has other DNA sequences that encode this CDR3 too.

Some clones are missing from TCRdb's copy, which holds only in-frame ones; the method was immunoSEQ multiplex PCR. Of around 2.1 million clones in the sample, more than 85% are singletons; the top ten hold under 2%. CD45RO-negative CD8 cells positively selected for CCR7 made up the naive population, which excluded terminally differentiated effector memory CD45RA+ cells. The CDR3 runs to 14 residues. V lost 6 bases and J 0 bases, leaving 9 bases between the germline ends. From germline, CDR1 is MDHEN and CDR2 SYDVKM. The source is a man aged 18-30 years in good health. Some clones in this sample may be carry-over from other donors' samples. This chain uses TRBV28 with TRBJ2-1; no definite D call. Sequenced: naive CD8+ T cells from PBMCs. The CDR3 DNA follows: TGTGCCAGCAGCTTCTCAAGCTCCTACAATGAGCAGTTCTTC. Translated, it gives CASSFSSSYNEQFF.